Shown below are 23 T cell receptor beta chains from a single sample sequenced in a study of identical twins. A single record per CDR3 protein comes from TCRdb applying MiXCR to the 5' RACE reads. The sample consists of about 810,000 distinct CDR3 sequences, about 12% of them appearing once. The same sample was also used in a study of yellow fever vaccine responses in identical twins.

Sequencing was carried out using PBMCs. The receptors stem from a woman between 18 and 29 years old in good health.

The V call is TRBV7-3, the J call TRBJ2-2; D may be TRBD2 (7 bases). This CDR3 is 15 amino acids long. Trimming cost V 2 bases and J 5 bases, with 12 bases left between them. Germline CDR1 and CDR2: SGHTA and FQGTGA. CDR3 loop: CASSLGGAETGELFF. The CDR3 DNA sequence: TGTGCCAGCAGCTTAGGGGGGGCGGAAACCGGGGAGCTGTTTTTT.

The CDR3 is CASRGENTIYF. CDR3 sequence (DNA): TGCGCCAGCAGGGGGGAAAACACCATATATTTT. The chain carries TRBV4-1 and TRBJ1-3, with TRBD1 as a possible D gene (5 bases). The V end lost 6 bases, the J end lost 6 bases, and 6 bases lay between the germline ends. The CDR3 totals 11 residues. From germline, CDR1 is MGHRA and CDR2 YSYEKL.

For the CDR3, the DNA is TGCAGTGCTAGCCTTACTAGCGTGCACAATGAGCAGTTCTTC. Residues: CSASLTSVHNEQFF. The chain uses TRBV20-1 and TRBJ2-1; 7 bases align to TRBD2. Germline-derived CDR1 and CDR2 are DFQATT and SNEGSKA (reference sequence). The CDR3 consists of 14 residues. V was clipped by 3 bases and J by 5 bases; unmatched bases: 7.

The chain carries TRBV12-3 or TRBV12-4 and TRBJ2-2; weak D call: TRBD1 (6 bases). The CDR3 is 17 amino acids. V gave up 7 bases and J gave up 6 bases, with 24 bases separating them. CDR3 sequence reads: CASTYPPGHTVPGELFF. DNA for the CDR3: TGTGCCAGCACCTACCCCCCGGGACACACTGTACCCGGGGAGCTGTTTTTT.

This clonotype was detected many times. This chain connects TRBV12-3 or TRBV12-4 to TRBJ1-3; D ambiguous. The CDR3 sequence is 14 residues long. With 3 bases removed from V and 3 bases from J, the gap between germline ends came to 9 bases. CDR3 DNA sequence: TGTGCCAGCAGTTTTGGGGTTGTTGGAAACACCATATATTTT. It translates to CASSFGVVGNTIYF.

The DNA for the CDR3 is TGCAGTGCCCCCCGACTAGCTGACTACACAGATACGCAGTATTTT. It specifies CSAPRLADYTDTQYF. V usage is TRBV20-1 and J usage is TRBJ2-3, with TRBD2 matching 7 bases. V trimming: 6 bases; J trimming: 2 bases; junction bases outside the gene matches: 11. CDR3 length equals 15 residues. Looked up from germline, CDR1 is DFQATT and CDR2 is SNEGSKA (reference sequence).

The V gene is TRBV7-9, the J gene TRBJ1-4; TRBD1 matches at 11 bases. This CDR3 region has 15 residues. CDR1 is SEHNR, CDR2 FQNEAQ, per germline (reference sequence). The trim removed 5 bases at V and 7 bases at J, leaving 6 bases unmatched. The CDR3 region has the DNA TGTGCCAGCAGCCCTACCGGGACAGGGGGTGAAAAACTGTTTTTT. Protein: CASSPTGTGGEKLFF.

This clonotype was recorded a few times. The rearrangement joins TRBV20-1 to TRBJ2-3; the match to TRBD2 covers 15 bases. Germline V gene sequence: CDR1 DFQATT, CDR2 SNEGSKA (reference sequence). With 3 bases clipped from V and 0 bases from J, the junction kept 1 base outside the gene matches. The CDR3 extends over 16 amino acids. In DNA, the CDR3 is TGCAGTGCTAGGGGGACTAGCGGGGGGAGCACAGATACGCAGTATTTT. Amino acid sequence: CSARGTSGGSTDTQYF.

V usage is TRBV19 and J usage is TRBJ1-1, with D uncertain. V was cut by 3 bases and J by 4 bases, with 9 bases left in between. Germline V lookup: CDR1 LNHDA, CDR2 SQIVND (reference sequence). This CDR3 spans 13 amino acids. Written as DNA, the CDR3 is TGTGCCAGTAGTATGGTCAGATTCACTGAAGCTTTCTTT. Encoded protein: CASSMVRFTEAFF.

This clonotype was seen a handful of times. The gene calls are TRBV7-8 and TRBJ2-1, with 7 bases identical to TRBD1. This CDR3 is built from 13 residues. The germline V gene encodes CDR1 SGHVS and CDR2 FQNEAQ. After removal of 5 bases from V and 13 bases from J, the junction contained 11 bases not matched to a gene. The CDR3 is CASSTDRDRAQFF. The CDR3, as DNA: TGTGCCAGCAGCACCGATAGAGACAGGGCCCAGTTCTTC.

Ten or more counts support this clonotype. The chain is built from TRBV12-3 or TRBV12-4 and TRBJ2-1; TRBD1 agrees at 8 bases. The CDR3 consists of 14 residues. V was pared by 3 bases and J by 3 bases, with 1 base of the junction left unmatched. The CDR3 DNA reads TGTGCCAGCAGTTTTACAGGGGGCTACAATGAGCAGTTCTTC. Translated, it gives CASSFTGGYNEQFF.

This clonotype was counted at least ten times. The CDR3 loop is CASSQYQSRDRIGGKLFF. Here the CDR3 DNA reads TGCGCCAGCAGCCAGTATCAGTCCCGGGACAGGATAGGTGGAAAACTGTTTTTT. J is TRBJ1-4 and V is TRBV4-1; 8 positions agree with TRBD1. Germline CDR1 reads MGHRA; CDR2 reads YSYEKL. V lost 3 bases to trimming and J lost 10 bases; unmatched junction nucleotides: 19. CDR3 length equals 18 residues.

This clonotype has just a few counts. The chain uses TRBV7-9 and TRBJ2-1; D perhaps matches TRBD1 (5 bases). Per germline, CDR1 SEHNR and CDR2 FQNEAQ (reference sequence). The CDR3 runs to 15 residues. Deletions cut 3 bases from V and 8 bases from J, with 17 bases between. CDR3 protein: CASSFVGAFTHEQFF. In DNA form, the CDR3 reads TGTGCCAGCAGCTTCGTAGGGGCCTTTACACATGAGCAGTTCTTC.

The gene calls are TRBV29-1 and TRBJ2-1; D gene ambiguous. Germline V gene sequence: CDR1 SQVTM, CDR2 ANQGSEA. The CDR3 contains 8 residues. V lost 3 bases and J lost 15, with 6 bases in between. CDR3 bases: TGCAGCGTTGATGGGTGGTTCTTC. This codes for CSVDGWFF.

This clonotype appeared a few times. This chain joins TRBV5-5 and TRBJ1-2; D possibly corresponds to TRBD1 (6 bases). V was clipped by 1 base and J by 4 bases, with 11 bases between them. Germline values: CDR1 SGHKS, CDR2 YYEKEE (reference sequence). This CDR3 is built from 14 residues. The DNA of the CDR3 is TGTGCCAGCAGCTTGACAGGGACCTTCTATGGCTACACCTTC. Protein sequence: CASSLTGTFYGYTF.

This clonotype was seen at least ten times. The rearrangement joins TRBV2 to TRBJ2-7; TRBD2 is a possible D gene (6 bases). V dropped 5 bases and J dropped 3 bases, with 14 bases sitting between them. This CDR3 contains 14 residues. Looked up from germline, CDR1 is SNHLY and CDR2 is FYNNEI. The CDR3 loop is CASSRDSSYYEQYF. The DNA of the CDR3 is TGTGCCAGCAGTCGGGACTCCTCTTACTACGAGCAGTACTTC.

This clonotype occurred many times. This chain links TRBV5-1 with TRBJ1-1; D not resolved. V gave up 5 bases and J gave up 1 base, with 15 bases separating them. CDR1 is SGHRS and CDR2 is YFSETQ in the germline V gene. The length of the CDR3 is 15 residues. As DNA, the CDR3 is TGCGCCAGCAGGGCTGACGGACCCACGAACACTGAAGCTTTCTTT. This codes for CASRADGPTNTEAFF. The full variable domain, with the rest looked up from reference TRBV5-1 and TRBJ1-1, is KAGVTQTPRYLIKTRGQQVTLSCSPISGHRSVSWYQQTPGQGLQFLFEYFSETQRNKGNFPGRFSGRQFSNSRSEMNVSTLELGDSALYLCASRADGPTNTEAFFGQGTRLTVV.

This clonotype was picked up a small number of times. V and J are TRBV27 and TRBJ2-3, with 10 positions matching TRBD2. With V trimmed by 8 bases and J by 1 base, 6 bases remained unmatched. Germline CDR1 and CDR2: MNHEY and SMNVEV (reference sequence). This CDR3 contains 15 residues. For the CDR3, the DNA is TGTGCCAGCCAGCGGGGGGGGTTCGGCACAGATACGCAGTATTTT. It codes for CASQRGGFGTDTQYF.

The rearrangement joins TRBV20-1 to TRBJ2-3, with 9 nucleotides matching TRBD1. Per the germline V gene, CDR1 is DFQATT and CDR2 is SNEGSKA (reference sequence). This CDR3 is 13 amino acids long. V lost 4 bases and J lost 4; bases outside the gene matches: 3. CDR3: CSATTGGPDTQYF. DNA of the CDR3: TGCAGTGCTACGACAGGGGGACCAGATACGCAGTATTTT.

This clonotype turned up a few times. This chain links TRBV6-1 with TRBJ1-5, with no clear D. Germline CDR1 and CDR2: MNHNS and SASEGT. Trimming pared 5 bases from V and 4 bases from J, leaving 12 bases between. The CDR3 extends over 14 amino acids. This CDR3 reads CASSRGNWNQPQHF. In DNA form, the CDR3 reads TGTGCCAGCAGTCGGGGTAACTGGAATCAGCCCCAGCATTTT.

This chain's CDR3 is CASSFRRDRGNSYEQYF. The CDR3 region has the DNA TGTGCCAGCAGTTTCCGCCGGGACAGGGGGAATTCCTACGAGCAGTACTTC. The V gene is TRBV12-3 or TRBV12-4, the J gene TRBJ2-7; 11 bases line up with TRBD1. The CDR3 runs to 17 residues. V lost 3 bases, J lost 1 base, and 8 bases stayed unmatched.

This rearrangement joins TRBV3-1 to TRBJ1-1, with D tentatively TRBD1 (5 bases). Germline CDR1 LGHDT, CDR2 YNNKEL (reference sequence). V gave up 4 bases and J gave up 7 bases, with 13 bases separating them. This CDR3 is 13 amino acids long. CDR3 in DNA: TGTGCCAGCAGCCTGGGGACGTCTTTTGAAGCTTTCTTT. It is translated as CASSLGTSFEAFF.

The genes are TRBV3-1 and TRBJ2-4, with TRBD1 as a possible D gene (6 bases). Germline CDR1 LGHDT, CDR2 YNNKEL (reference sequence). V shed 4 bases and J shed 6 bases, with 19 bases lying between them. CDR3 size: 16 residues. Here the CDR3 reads CASSLWTAGVGNIQYF. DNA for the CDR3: TGTGCCAGCAGCCTTTGGACAGCCGGGGTGGGAAACATTCAGTACTTC.